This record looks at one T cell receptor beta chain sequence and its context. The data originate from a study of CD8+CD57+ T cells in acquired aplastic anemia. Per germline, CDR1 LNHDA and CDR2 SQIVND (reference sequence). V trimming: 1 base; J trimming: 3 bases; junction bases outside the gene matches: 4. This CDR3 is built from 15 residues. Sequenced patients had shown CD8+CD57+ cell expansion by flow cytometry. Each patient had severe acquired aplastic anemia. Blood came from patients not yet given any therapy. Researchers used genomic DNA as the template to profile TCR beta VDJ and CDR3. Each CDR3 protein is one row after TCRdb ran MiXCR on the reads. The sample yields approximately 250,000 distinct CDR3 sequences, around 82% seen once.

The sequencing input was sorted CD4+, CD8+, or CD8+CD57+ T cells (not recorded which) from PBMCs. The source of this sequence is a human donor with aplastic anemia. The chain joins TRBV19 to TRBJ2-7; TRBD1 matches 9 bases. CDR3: CASSIGGTGIYEQYF. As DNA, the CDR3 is TGTGCCAGTAGTATAGGGGGGACAGGGATCTACGAGCAGTACTTC.